The 27 T cell receptor beta chains below were found in one sample sequenced in a study of OX40 agonist ivuxolimab in advanced cancers. Method: immunoSEQ multiplex PCR; TCRdb's copy keeps in-frame clones and lacks some. Seen here are about 50,000 clones, 79% observed once, and the top ten hold 1.9%. The specimen comprised CD4+ or CD8+ T cells sorted from blood, sampled in a trial of the OX40 agonist ivuxolimab. The receptors shown here come from an adult with an advanced solid tumor such as melanoma, head and neck, liver or kidney cancer.

The gene calls are TRBV18 and TRBJ2-7, with no clear D. The CDR3 runs 14 residues. Between the trimmed V and J ends, which lost 6 bases and 0 bases, there was a span of 12 bases. Germline-derived CDR1 and CDR2 are KGHSH and LQKENI. The CDR3 DNA follows: TGTGCCAGCTCCGAAAGGATGGACTCCTACGAGCAGTACTTC. Protein: CASSERMDSYEQYF.

CDR3: CASSPPSENTEAFF. Written as DNA, the CDR3 is TGTGCCAGCTCACCACCGTCGGAGAACACTGAAGCTTTCTTT. The chain joins TRBV18 to TRBJ1-1; D gene ambiguous. The length of the CDR3 is 14 residues. The germline V gene has CDR1 KGHSH and CDR2 LQKENI. V lost 0 bases and J lost 1, with 6 bases in between.

This rearrangement joins TRBV12-5 to TRBJ2-7, with D perhaps being TRBD1 or TRBD2 (5 bases each). Trimming took off 3 bases at V and 6 bases at J, with 9 bases between the two ends. This CDR3 has 12 amino acids. Looked up from germline, CDR1 is LGHNT and CDR2 is FRNRAP. CDR3 nucleotides: TGTGCTAGTGGTTTTGGTGGGGGCGAGCAGTACTTC. As protein: CASGFGGGEQYF.

The chain combines TRBV5-1 with TRBJ1-2; D is ambiguous. CDR3 length: 14 amino acids. Trimming cost V 3 bases and J 8 bases, with 17 bases left between them. The germline CDR1 and CDR2 sequences are SGHRS and YFSETQ. The DNA for the CDR3 is TGCGCCAGCAGCTCGGGTACGACCCGCTGGGGCTACACCTTC. Amino acid sequence: CASSSGTTRWGYTF.

V usage is TRBV7-9 and J usage is TRBJ2-7, with D possibly being TRBD1 (6 bases). Germline CDR1 SEHNR, CDR2 FQNEAQ (reference sequence). This CDR3 is built from 15 residues. V dropped 6 bases and J dropped 3 bases, with 18 bases sitting between them. CDR3 coding DNA: TGTGCCAGCAGTGGGGTCGACAGGACAAGCTACGAGCAGTACTTC. As protein: CASSGVDRTSYEQYF.

This clone has a single count. This sequence joins TRBV10-1 and TRBJ2-3; D possibly uses TRBD1 or TRBD2 (5 bases each). CDR3 length equals 16 residues. Germline CDR1 is WNHNN and CDR2 is SYGVQD (reference sequence). Trimming cost V 4 bases and J 6 bases, with 20 bases left between them. The chain's CDR3 is CASSAIGRWGRDTQYF. As DNA, the CDR3 is TGCGCCAGCAGTGCCATTGGCAGGTGGGGACGGGATACGCAGTATTTT.

The genes are TRBV10-3 and TRBJ2-2, with 8 bases aligning to TRBD2. Germline trimming cut 2 bases from V and 7 bases from J; bases unmatched to any gene: 3. The germline V gene has CDR1 ENHRY and CDR2 SYGVKD. The CDR3 covers 14 residues. CDR3 sequence reads: CAISESSGDGELFF. CDR3 sequence (DNA): TGTGCCATCAGTGAGAGTAGCGGGGACGGGGAGCTGTTTTTT.

The rearrangement joins TRBV10-3 to TRBJ2-3; 7 bases are shared with TRBD1. The ends lost 4 bases at V and 1 base at J; junction bases unmatched: 5. Per the germline V gene, CDR1 is ENHRY and CDR2 is SYGVKD. The CDR3 length is 15 residues. As DNA, the CDR3 is TGTGCCATCAGTGGTGACAGGGCCCGCACAGATACGCAGTATTTT. Translation: CAISGDRARTDTQYF.

This chain joins TRBV5-4 and TRBJ2-2; 8 bases are a match to TRBD1. CDR1 and CDR2 (germline): SGHNT, YYREEE (reference sequence). The CDR3 runs 15 residues. The trim removed 6 bases at V and 6 bases at J, leaving 10 bases unmatched. The CDR3 DNA follows: TGTGCCAGCACCCCGATACAGGGGGAGGCCGGGGAGCTGTTTTTT. It translates to CASTPIQGEAGELFF.

The chain recombines TRBV6-5 with TRBJ2-7; D is unresolved. V lost 7 bases and J 4 bases, leaving 14 bases between the germline ends. This CDR3 has 13 amino acids. Germline V gene sequence: CDR1 MNHEY, CDR2 SVGAGI. In DNA, the CDR3 is TGTGCCAGCAATTCCGATCGAAGGTACGAGCAGTACTTC. It encodes CASNSDRRYEQYF.

The chain couples TRBV4-2 to TRBJ2-3; TRBD2 is a possible D gene (6 bases). CDR1 and CDR2 from the germline V gene are LGHNA and YNFKEQ. The CDR3 totals 16 residues. V shed 2 bases and J shed 0 bases, with 12 bases lying between them. The DNA of the CDR3 is TGTGCCAGCAGCCAACTGGGGACTTCCAGCACAGATACGCAGTATTTT. Its translation: CASSQLGTSSTDTQYF.

CDR3 bases: TGTGCCAGCAGCTCCCGGGACACTCAGGGATTGGAGACCCAGTACTTC. Protein sequence: CASSSRDTQGLETQYF. The V and J genes are TRBV5-4 and TRBJ2-5; D perhaps matches TRBD1 (6 bases). The CDR3 has 16 amino acids. Per germline, CDR1 SGHNT and CDR2 YYREEE (reference sequence). V lost 3 bases, J lost 5 bases, and 20 bases lay in between.

The chain links TRBV6-5 to TRBJ1-1, with D unresolved. V was shortened by 5 bases and J by 0 bases, with 10 bases between the two germline ends. The CDR3 length is 14 residues. Germline loops: CDR1 MNHEY, CDR2 SVGAGI. CDR3 sequence reads: CASSRDHMNTEAFF. CDR3 nucleotides: TGTGCCAGCAGTAGGGATCACATGAACACTGAAGCTTTCTTT.

The chain links TRBV5-4 to TRBJ2-7; D is undetermined. This CDR3 contains 16 residues. Germline assignment: CDR1 SGHNT and CDR2 YYREEE (reference sequence). V lost 0 bases to trimming and J lost 2 bases, with 15 bases between them. The CDR3 here is CASSLESSATPYEQYF. The CDR3 region has the DNA TGTGCCAGCAGCTTGGAGTCTTCTGCTACCCCCTACGAGCAGTACTTC.

The rearrangement links TRBV7-2 to TRBJ2-3, with 8 bases fitting TRBD1. From germline, CDR1 is SGHTA and CDR2 FQGNSA. The CDR3 loop spans 14 amino acids. Germline trimming cut 1 base from V and 6 bases from J; bases unmatched to any gene: 3. CDR3 DNA sequence: TGTGCCAGCAGCTTAGTAACAGGGGGTGATACGCAGTATTTT. It translates to CASSLVTGGDTQYF.

The chain combines TRBV29-1 with TRBJ2-1; tentatively, D is TRBD2 (6 bases). From germline, CDR1 is SQVTM and CDR2 ANQGSEA. This CDR3 has 15 residues. Deletions cut 7 bases from V and 0 bases from J, with 16 bases between. For the CDR3, the DNA is TGCAGCGCCCAGGGACTTCCGAGCTCCTACAATGAGCAGTTCTTC. This encodes CSAQGLPSSYNEQFF.

The rearrangement uses TRBV5-1 and TRBJ2-1, with 11 bases matching TRBD1. The length of the CDR3 is 15 residues. Germline lookup yields CDR1 SGHRS and CDR2 YFSETQ. The junction had 5 bases not matched to a gene; V was cut back by 3 bases and J by 6 bases. As DNA, the CDR3 is TGCGCCAGCAGCTCCGGACAGGGGGCTCGCAATGAGCAGTTCTTC. It yields the protein CASSSGQGARNEQFF. The full variable domain, with the rest looked up from reference TRBV5-1 and TRBJ2-1, is KAGVTQTPRYLIKTRGQQVTLSCSPISGHRSVSWYQQTPGQGLQFLFEYFSETQRNKGNFPGRFSGRQFSNSRSEMNVSTLELGDSALYLCASSSGQGARNEQFFGPGTRLTVL.

CDR3 sequence (DNA): TGTGCCAGCAGTGACAGTCAGGGCCGGCTAAACACTGAAGCTTTCTTT. Residues: CASSDSQGRLNTEAFF. J is TRBJ1-1 and V is TRBV2, with D possibly being TRBD1 (5 bases). The V gene lost 3 bases and the J gene lost 2 bases, with 16 bases spanning the gap. The V gene's germline CDR1 is SNHLY and CDR2 FYNNEI. This CDR3 comprises 16 residues. The whole variable domain, remainder taken from reference TRBV2 and TRBJ1-1, is EPEVTQTPSHQVTQMGQEVILRCVPISNHLYFYWYRQILGQKVEFLVSFYNNEISEKSEIFDDQFSVERPDGSNFTLKIRSTKLEDSAMYFCASSDSQGRLNTEAFFGQGTRLTVV.

V usage is TRBV9 and J usage is TRBJ2-3; D is undetermined. Trimming took off 1 base at V and 5 bases at J, with 14 bases between the two ends. The CDR3 consists of 15 residues. Germline V gene data show CDR1 as SGDLS and CDR2 as YYNGEE. The CDR3 DNA reads as TGTGCCAGCAGCGTAAGTACGGCGGTTGTAGATACGCAGTATTTT. It is translated as CASSVSTAVVDTQYF.

This chain's CDR3 is CASSQDVRTGNQPQHF. The CDR3 DNA follows: TGCGCCAGCAGCCAAGATGTCAGGACAGGCAATCAGCCCCAGCATTTT. The rearrangement links TRBV4-1 to TRBJ1-5; D possibly corresponds to TRBD1 (6 bases). The CDR3 is made up of 16 amino acids. In germline, CDR1 is MGHRA, CDR2 YSYEKL. Trimming pared 0 bases from V and 2 bases from J, leaving 11 bases between.

The chain recombines TRBV28 with TRBJ2-1, with D possibly matching TRBD2 (5 bases). The V gene's germline CDR1 is MDHEN and CDR2 SYDVKM. Trimming removed 6 bases at V and 5 bases at J, with 20 bases between. The CDR3 is 16 residues long. The CDR3 DNA sequence: TGTGCCAGCAGAGTGAGGGAATCTAGGCAGGACAATGAGCAGTTCTTC. It codes for CASRVRESRQDNEQFF.

This clone was detected only a few times. The CDR3 loop is CASSPSSGSGMDTQYF. DNA of the CDR3: TGTGCCAGCAGTCCCTCCTCGGGGTCTGGTATGGATACGCAGTATTTT. The J gene is TRBJ2-3, the V gene TRBV28; tentatively, D is TRBD2 (5 bases). The germline V gene encodes CDR1 MDHEN and CDR2 SYDVKM. Between the trimmed V and J ends, which lost 5 bases and 6 bases, there was a span of 21 bases. There are 16 residues in the CDR3.

The DNA for the CDR3 is TGTGCCAGCAGAAGCCCGGACAGACCCTACGAGCAGTACTTC. This gives the protein CASRSPDRPYEQYF. The chain links TRBV28 to TRBJ2-7; D possibly corresponds to TRBD1 (6 bases). The CDR3 is 14 amino acids. Trimming removed 6 bases at V and 2 bases at J, with 14 bases between. The germline V gene has CDR1 MDHEN and CDR2 SYDVKM.

The chain links TRBV28 to TRBJ1-2, with 10 bases aligning to TRBD1. Germline V gives CDR1 MDHEN, CDR2 SYDVKM. The CDR3 has 14 residues. J gave up 8 bases and V 7 bases, and 10 bases lay outside the gene matches. The CDR3 sequence is CASNSRQGAEGYTF. The CDR3 DNA follows: TGTGCCAGCAATTCTCGACAGGGGGCTGAAGGCTACACCTTC.

The chain uses TRBV10-3 and TRBJ2-1; 11 bases align to TRBD2. Trimming at V came to 10 bases and at J to 7 bases, leaving 15 bases not matched to a gene. The CDR3 is made up of 16 amino acids. Germline CDR1 ENHRY, CDR2 SYGVKD. In DNA form, the CDR3 reads TGTGCCAGTCGGGCTAGCGGGAGGAGCTGGGAAAATGAGCAGTTCTTC. Encoded protein: CASRASGRSWENEQFF.

A note on this clone: The junction differs from germline at one of its ends, possibly a read error. Different DNA sequences within this sample yield the same CDR3. The chain joins TRBV19 to TRBJ1-1; perhaps TRBD1 as D (6 bases). This CDR3 contains 13 residues. Germline assignment: CDR1 LNHDA and CDR2 SQIVND (reference sequence). The CDR3 DNA is TGTGCTAGTAGTATAGGCGACAGGCTAACGGCTTTCTTT. It is translated as CASSIGDRLTAFF.

The V gene is TRBV7-2, the J gene TRBJ2-1, with D unclear. Deletions cut 1 base from V and 5 bases from J, with 9 bases between. Germline lookup yields CDR1 SGHTA and CDR2 FQGNSA. The CDR3 loop spans 14 amino acids. The CDR3 bases are TGTGCCAGCAGCTTAGTGATGTCCGACAATGAGCAGTTCTTC. Amino acids: CASSLVMSDNEQFF.